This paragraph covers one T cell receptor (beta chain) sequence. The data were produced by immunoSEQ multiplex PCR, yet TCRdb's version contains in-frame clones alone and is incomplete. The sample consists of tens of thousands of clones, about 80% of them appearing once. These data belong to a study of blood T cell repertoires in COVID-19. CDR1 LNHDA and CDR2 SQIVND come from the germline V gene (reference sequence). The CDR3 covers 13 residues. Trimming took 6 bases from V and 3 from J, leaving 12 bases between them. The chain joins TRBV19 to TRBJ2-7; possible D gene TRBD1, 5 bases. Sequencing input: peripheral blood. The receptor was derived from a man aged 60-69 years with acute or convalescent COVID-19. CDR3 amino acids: CASRYGQSYEQYF. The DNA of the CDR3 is TGTGCCAGTAGGTATGGACAAAGCTACGAGCAGTACTTC.